This T cell receptor (beta chain) comes out of a study of response to subunit inactivated influenza vaccine. General study points: It was suggested by the authors that few new T cells are recruited by each seasonal influenza vaccination.

Germline V gives CDR1 SGHRS, CDR2 YFSETQ. The ends were cut back, 0 bases at V and 2 bases at J, with 3 bases in the middle. CDR3 size: 12 residues. One entry per CDR3 protein, called by TCRdb with MiXCR from the RT-PCR reads. This table holds 150,000 to 200,000 distinct CDR3 sequences, approximately 9.2% found once. This clonotype was observed at least ten times. Antigen specificity is unknown. This sequence was found in a man in his forties or fifties who received an inactivated influenza vaccine. The V gene is TRBV5-1, the J gene TRBJ2-7; D gene unclear. Specimen: non-naive T cells sorted from PBMCs, collected on the day of vaccination. Written as DNA, the CDR3 is TGCGCCAGCAGCTTGGTACCCTACGAGCAGTACTTC. Translation gives CASSLVPYEQYF.